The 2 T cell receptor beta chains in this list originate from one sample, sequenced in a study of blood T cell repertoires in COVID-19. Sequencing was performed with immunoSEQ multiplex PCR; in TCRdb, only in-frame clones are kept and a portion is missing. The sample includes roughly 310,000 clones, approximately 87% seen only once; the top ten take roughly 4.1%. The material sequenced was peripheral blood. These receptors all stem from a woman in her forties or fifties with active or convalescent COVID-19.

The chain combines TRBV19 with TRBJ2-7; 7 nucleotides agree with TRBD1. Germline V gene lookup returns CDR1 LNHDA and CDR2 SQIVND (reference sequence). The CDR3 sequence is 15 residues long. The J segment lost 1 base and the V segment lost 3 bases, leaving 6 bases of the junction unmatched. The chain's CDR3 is CASSIIGGQSYEQYF. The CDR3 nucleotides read TGTGCCAGTAGTATTATAGGGGGACAGTCCTACGAGCAGTACTTC.

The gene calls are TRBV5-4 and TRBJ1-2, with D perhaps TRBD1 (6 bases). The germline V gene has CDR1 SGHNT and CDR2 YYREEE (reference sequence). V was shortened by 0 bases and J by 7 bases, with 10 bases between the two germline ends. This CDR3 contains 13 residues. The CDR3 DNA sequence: TGTGCCAGCAGCTTGGCCGGGGGGCCTGGCTACACCTTC. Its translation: CASSLAGGPGYTF.